The present entry profiles one TCR beta chain with its context. This CDR3 region has 16 residues. Germline assignment: CDR1 SGHDT and CDR2 YYEEEE. V dropped 0 bases and J dropped 0 bases, with 12 bases sitting between them. Here immunoSEQ multiplex PCR was the method, and the copy in TCRdb shows in-frame clones only, minus some. The top ten hold around 2.5% of the sample, which has some 95,000 clones, about 91% seen once. The data were obtained in a study of blood T cell repertoires in COVID-19. The V gene is TRBV5-6, the J gene TRBJ1-1, with D maybe TRBD1 (5 bases). The clonotype originates from a human donor with active COVID-19. The donor label of this sample is uncertain. The sample was peripheral blood. The CDR3 bases are TGTGCCAGCAGCTTGGAGGCAGGGCGCATGAACACTGAAGCTTTCTTT. Protein: CASSLEAGRMNTEAFF.